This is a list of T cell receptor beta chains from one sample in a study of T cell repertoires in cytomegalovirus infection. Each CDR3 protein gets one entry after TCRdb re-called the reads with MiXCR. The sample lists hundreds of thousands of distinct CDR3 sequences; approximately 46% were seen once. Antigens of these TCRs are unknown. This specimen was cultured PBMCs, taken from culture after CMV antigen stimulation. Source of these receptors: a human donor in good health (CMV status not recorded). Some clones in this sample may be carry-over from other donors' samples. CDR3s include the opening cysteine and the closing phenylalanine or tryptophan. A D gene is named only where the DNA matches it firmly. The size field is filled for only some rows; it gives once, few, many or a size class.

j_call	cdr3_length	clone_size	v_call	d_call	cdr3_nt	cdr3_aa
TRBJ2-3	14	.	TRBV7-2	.	TGTGCCAGCACCCGAGACTGGGGCACAGATACGCAGTATTTT	CASTRDWGTDTQYF
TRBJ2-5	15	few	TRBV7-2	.	TGTGCCAGCAGCTTATATTTGGCAGGGAGTGAGACCCAGTACTTC	CASSLYLAGSETQYF
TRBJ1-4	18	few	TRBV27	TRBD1	TGTGCCAGCAGTCCGGACAGGGGTGGGTTGAGCACTAATGAAAAACTGTTTTTT	CASSPDRGGLSTNEKLFF
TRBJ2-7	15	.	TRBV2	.	TGTGCCAGCACTCCCTGGACCCAGGTTCCCTACGAGCAGTACTTC	CASTPWTQVPYEQYF
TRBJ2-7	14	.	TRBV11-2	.	TGTGCCAGCAGCTTCGCCACCGGGCTCTACGAGCAGTACTTC	CASSFATGLYEQYF
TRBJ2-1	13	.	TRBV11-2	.	TGTGCCAGCAGCTTTCAGGGTTTGGGTGAGCAGTTCTTC	CASSFQGLGEQFF
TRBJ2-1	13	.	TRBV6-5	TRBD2	TGTGCCACCGAGCGGGATGGATACAATGAGCAGTTCTTC	CATERDGYNEQFF
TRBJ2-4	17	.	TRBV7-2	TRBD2	TGTGCCAGCAGCTTTGGCGGGGGGGCCTATTTCAAAAACATTCAGTACTTC	CASSFGGGAYFKNIQYF
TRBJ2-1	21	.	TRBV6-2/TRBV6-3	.	TGTGCCAGCAGAACCCCCCCCCATCGACAGAGGGTGAACCTTGGGTACAATGAGCAGTTCTTC	CASRTPPHRQRVNLGYNEQFF
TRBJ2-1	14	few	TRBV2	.	TGTGCCAGCAGCCTCCGGGGGACAGACTATCATGGGTTCTTC	CASSLRGTDYHGFF
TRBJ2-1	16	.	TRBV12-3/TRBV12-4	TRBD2	TGTGCCAGCAGTTTCGGGACTAGCGGGAGAGTAAATGAGCAGTTCTTC	CASSFGTSGRVNEQFF
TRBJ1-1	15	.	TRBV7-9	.	TGTGCCAGCAGCGGTCCCGGGACAAGGAACACTGAAGCTTTCTTT	CASSGPGTRNTEAFF
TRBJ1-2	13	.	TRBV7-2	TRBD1	TGTGCCAGCAGCTCTCCGGGACAGAGGGGCTACACCTTC	CASSSPGQRGYTF
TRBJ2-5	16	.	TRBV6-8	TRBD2	TGTGCCACCCAGGGTAGTAGCGGGGGGGCTTTGGAGACCCAGTACTTC	CATQGSSGGALETQYF
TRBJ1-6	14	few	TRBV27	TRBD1	TGTGCCAGCAGTTTAGGACAGGGTGAATCACCCCTCCACTTT	CASSLGQGESPLHF
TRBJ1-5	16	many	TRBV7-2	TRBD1	TGTGCCAGCAGCTATCAACCGGGACAGGGGGCTCAGCCCCAGCATTTT	CASSYQPGQGAQPQHF
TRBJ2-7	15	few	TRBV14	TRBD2	TGTGCCAGCAGTCGAGGGCCTAGCGGGACCTACGAGCAGTACTTC	CASSRGPSGTYEQYF
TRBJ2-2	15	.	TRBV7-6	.	TGTGCCAGCAGCTTAGAGGGGACGGGCACCGGGGAGCTGTTTTTT	CASSLEGTGTGELFF
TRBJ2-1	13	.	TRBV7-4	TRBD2	TGTGCCAGCAGCTTAGAGGGACTAGCGGAGCAGTTCTTC	CASSLEGLAEQFF
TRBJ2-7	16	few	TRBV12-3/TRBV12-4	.	TGTGCCAGCAGTTTCGATCTCCCGGGAACTTCCTACGAGCAGTACTTC	CASSFDLPGTSYEQYF
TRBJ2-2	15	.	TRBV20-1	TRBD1	TGCAGTGCTGGAGGGACAGGGAGTCGTACCGGGGAGCTGTTTTTT	CSAGGTGSRTGELFF
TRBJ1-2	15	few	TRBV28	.	TGTGCCAGCAGTTCCTATGAATCGATACGCTATGGCTACACCTTC	CASSSYESIRYGYTF
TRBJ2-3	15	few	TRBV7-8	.	TGTGCCAGCAGCTTAGGGGCGTATGGCACAGATACGCAGTATTTT	CASSLGAYGTDTQYF
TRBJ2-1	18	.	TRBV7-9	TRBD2	TGTGCCAGCAGCCCGGGACTAGCGGGAGGGCCCGGGTACAATGAGCAGTTCTTC	CASSPGLAGGPGYNEQFF
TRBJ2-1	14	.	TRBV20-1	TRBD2	TGCAGTGCTGGACTAGCGGGCTCCTACAATGAGCAGTTCTTC	CSAGLAGSYNEQFF
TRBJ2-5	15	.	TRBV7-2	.	TGTGCCAGCAGCTTAGCGGCGGTGCTGGGGGAGACCCAGTACTTC	CASSLAAVLGETQYF
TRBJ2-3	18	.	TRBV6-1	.	TGTGCCAGCAGTTACACACACCCCCGCCGGTCGAGGGGAGATACGCAGTATTTT	CASSYTHPRRSRGDTQYF
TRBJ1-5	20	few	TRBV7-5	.	.	CISVPEAYPPGRDSNQPQHF
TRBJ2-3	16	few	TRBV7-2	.	TGTGCCAGCAGCTTAGCGCCTAGCGCGATCCCAGATACGCAGTATTTT	CASSLAPSAIPDTQYF
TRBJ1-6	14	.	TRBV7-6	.	TGTGCCAGCAGCTTAGGTGCTGAGGGTTCACCCCTCCACTTT	CASSLGAEGSPLHF
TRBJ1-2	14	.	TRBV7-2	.	TGTGCCAGCAGCTTAGTGGGGGCAGGGCTTGGCTACACCTTC	CASSLVGAGLGYTF
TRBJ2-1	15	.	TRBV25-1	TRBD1	TGTGCCAGCACCCCATCCGGGACAGGGAACAATGAGCAGTTCTTC	CASTPSGTGNNEQFF
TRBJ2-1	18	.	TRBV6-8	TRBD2	TGTGCCAGCAGTTCGCCCCTTGGTCTAGCGGGAGTTGGCAATGAGCAGTTCTTC	CASSSPLGLAGVGNEQFF
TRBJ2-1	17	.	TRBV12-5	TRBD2	TGTGCTAGTGGTTTGGTAGGGCTAGCGGGATACTACAATGAGCAGTTCTTC	CASGLVGLAGYYNEQFF
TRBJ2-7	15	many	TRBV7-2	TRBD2	TGTGCCAGCAGCTCTCAAGCGGGAGGGTGGTACGAGCAGTACTTC	CASSSQAGGWYEQYF
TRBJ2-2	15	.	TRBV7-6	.	TGTGCCAGCAGCTTAGGGGCCCTCGTGCCCGGGGAGCTGTTTTTT	CASSLGALVPGELFF
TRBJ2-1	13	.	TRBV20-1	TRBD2	TGCAGTGCCTGGACTAGCGGTTACAATGAGCAGTTCTTC	CSAWTSGYNEQFF
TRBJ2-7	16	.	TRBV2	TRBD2	TGTGCCAGCAGCGGGACTAGCGGGACCTATGGTTACGAGCAGTACTTC	CASSGTSGTYGYEQYF
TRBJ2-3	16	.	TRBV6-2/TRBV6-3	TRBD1	TGTGCCAGCAGTCGCCCCGGGACAGGGAGCGCAGATACGCAGTATTTT	CASSRPGTGSADTQYF
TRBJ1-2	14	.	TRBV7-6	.	TGTGCCAGCTCTACCGAGGGCGGACTCTATGGCTACACCTTC	CASSTEGGLYGYTF
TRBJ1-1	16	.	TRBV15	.	TGTGCCACCAGCAGAGATTGGTCCCGAGAATCCACTGAAGCTTTCTTT	CATSRDWSRESTEAFF
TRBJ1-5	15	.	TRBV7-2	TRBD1	TGTGCCAGCAGCTCCAGACAGGGGGTCAATCAGCCCCAGCATTTT	CASSSRQGVNQPQHF
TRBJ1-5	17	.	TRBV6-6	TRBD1	TGTGCCAGCAGTTACCCCGACGCCAGGGGGCCAAATCAGCCCCAGCATTTT	CASSYPDARGPNQPQHF
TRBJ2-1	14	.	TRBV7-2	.	TGTGCCACTTCGGGAACGGCAACCTACAATGAGCAGTTCTTC	CATSGTATYNEQFF
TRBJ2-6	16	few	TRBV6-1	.	TGTGCCAGCAGTGAAGCGCGGATGTCCGGGGCCAACGTCCTGACTTTC	CASSEARMSGANVLTF
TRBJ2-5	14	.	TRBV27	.	TGTGCCAGCAGTTTATTAGGGTACCAAGAGACCCAGTACTTC	CASSLLGYQETQYF
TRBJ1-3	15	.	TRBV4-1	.	TGCGCCAGCAGCCAAGGGGAAGTCCGAGCAGACACCATATATTTT	CASSQGEVRADTIYF
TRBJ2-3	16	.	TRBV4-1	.	TGCGCCAGCAGCCAAGTTGTGGGGGCGCTCACAGATACGCAGTATTTT	CASSQVVGALTDTQYF
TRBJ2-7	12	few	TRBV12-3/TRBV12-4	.	TGTGCCAGCAGCTTTGGGACCTACGAGCAGTACTTC	CASSFGTYEQYF
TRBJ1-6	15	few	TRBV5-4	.	TGTGCCAGCAGCCCCCTTGGGCCAGCCGATTCACCCCTCCACTTT	CASSPLGPADSPLHF
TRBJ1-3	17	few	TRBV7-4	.	TGTGCCAGCAGCTTACGGGGGGACAAGAGCTCTGGAAACACCATATATTTT	CASSLRGDKSSGNTIYF
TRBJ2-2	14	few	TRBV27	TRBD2	TGTGCCAGCAGACTAGCGGTCCTCACCGGGGAGCTGTTTTTT	CASRLAVLTGELFF
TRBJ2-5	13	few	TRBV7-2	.	TGTGCCAGCAGCAGGATGATGGGGGAGACCCAGTACTTC	CASSRMMGETQYF